These 32 T cell receptor beta chains were sequenced from one sample in a study of cytomegalovirus exposure and HLA in healthy donors. The repertoire was sequenced with immunoSEQ multiplex PCR; TCRdb's copy has only in-frame clones and lacks some. The sample has 110,000 to 150,000 clones; approximately 85% are singletons. Sequenced sample: PBMCs. Receptor source: a woman aged 25 to 39 in good health and CMV-seronegative.

The rearrangement links TRBV27 to TRBJ1-3, with D unresolved. CDR3 length equals 15 residues. Trimming took 2 bases from V and 1 from J, leaving 9 bases between them. From germline, CDR1 is MNHEY and CDR2 SMNVEV (reference sequence). Here the CDR3 reads CASSLMSGSGNTIYF. CDR3 in DNA: TGTGCCAGCAGTTTAATGTCAGGATCTGGAAACACCATATATTTT.

V usage is TRBV4-1 and J usage is TRBJ1-1; D unclear. V was cut by 3 bases and J by 2 bases, with 10 bases left in between. The CDR3 has 14 residues. The germline gives CDR1 MGHRA, CDR2 YSYEKL. The chain's CDR3 is CASSQDTANTEAFF. CDR3 bases: TGCGCCAGCAGCCAGGATACAGCTAACACTGAAGCTTTCTTT.

The chain links TRBV10-3 to TRBJ1-2; D gene ambiguous. The CDR3 is 14 amino acids. The germline V gene encodes CDR1 ENHRY and CDR2 SYGVKD. Trimming pared 5 bases from V and 4 bases from J, leaving 14 bases between. CDR3 sequence (DNA): TGTGCCATCAGTCCGATGTCACGGGGCTATGGCTACACCTTC. Translation gives CAISPMSRGYGYTF.

A note on this clone: It may be a read error: a sequence one base away is much more abundant. The same CDR3 can be traced to other DNA sequences in this sample. The chain links TRBV5-1 to TRBJ1-2; 8 nucleotides line up with TRBD1. CDR3 length: 16 amino acids. The V gene's germline CDR1 is SGHRS and CDR2 YFSETQ. The CDR3 DNA follows: TGTGCCAGCAGCTTGGGCGATAGCAGGGGGCGCTTGGGCTACACCTTC. It translates to CASSLGDSRGRLGYTF.

The CDR3 nucleotides are TGTGCCAGCAGCGCCGAACAGGCTAGCGCCGCCACCGGGGAGCTGTTTTTT. Translating gives CASSAEQASAATGELFF. The chain employs TRBV7-7 and TRBJ2-2; D possibly corresponds to TRBD2 (6 bases). Germline lookup yields CDR1 SSHAT and CDR2 FNYEAQ (reference sequence). The CDR3 contains 17 residues. Trimming cost V 5 bases and J 4 bases, with 20 bases left between them.

V is TRBV5-1 and J is TRBJ2-7; D is ambiguous. The germline gives CDR1 SGHRS, CDR2 YFSETQ. The V end lost 4 bases, the J end lost 5 bases, and 7 bases lay between the germline ends. The CDR3 has 11 amino acids. The CDR3 DNA sequence: TGCGCCAGCAGCGCTACCCACGAGCAGTACTTC. Protein sequence: CASSATHEQYF.

The chain carries TRBV7-3 and TRBJ1-3; D is undetermined. This CDR3 region has 13 residues. CDR1 and CDR2 from the germline V gene are SGHTA and FQGTGA. Trimming stripped 5 bases from V and 2 bases from J, with 7 bases between. Here the CDR3 DNA reads TGTGCCAGCAGCCCGGGAGCTGGAAACACCATATATTTT. Translation gives CASSPGAGNTIYF. The full variable domain, rest sourced from reference TRBV7-3 and TRBJ1-3, is GAGVSQTPSNKVTEKGKYVELRCDPISGHTALYWYRQSLGQGPEFLIYFQGTGAADDSGLPNDRFFAVRPEGSVSTLKIQRTERGDSAVYLCASSPGAGNTIYFGEGSWLTVV.

This clone occurred once. The chain uses TRBV11-2 and TRBJ1-2; D is possibly TRBD1 (6 bases). The CDR3 contains 13 residues. The V gene lost 4 bases and the J gene lost 2 bases, with 8 bases spanning the gap. Looked up from germline, CDR1 is SGHAT and CDR2 is FQNNGV. The CDR3 spells CASSSGQNYGYTF. The CDR3 DNA sequence: TGTGCCAGCAGCTCTGGACAGAACTATGGCTACACCTTC.

This clone was counted only a few times. The rearrangement uses TRBV15 and TRBJ2-3, with D possibly matching TRBD2 (6 bases). Germline V gene sequence: CDR1 LNHNV, CDR2 YYDKDF (reference sequence). The CDR3 covers 15 residues. Trimming removed 3 bases from V and 0 bases from J, with 10 bases in between. Written as DNA, the CDR3 is TGTGCCACCAGCAGGACCGGGACTAGCACAGATACGCAGTATTTT. Its translation: CATSRTGTSTDTQYF.

This clone was counted between two and nine times. The J gene is TRBJ2-3, the V gene TRBV25-1; 14 bases line up with TRBD2. The V gene's germline CDR1 is MGHDK and CDR2 SYGVNS. Trimming at V came to 4 bases and at J to 3 bases, leaving 3 bases not matched to a gene. This CDR3 is built from 16 residues. The CDR3 DNA is TGTGCCAGCAGTGGGACTAGCGGGGGGTGGACAGATACGCAGTATTTT. Translation gives CASSGTSGGWTDTQYF.

The chain combines TRBV28 with TRBJ1-4; D uncertain. The CDR3 has 14 amino acids. From germline, CDR1 is MDHEN and CDR2 SYDVKM. V was clipped by 3 bases and J by 5 bases, with 10 bases between them. In DNA form, the CDR3 reads TGTGCCAGCAGTTTCCTAGGAGAAAATGAAAAACTGTTTTTT. Translated, it gives CASSFLGENEKLFF.

The V and J genes are TRBV7-9 and TRBJ1-1; D possibly corresponds to TRBD1 (5 bases). V shed 1 base and J shed 4 bases, with 13 bases lying between them. The V gene's germline CDR1 is SEHNR and CDR2 FQNEAQ (reference sequence). The CDR3 totals 15 residues. The chain's CDR3 is CASSLGAGRSTEAFF. CDR3 DNA sequence: TGTGCCAGCAGCTTAGGGGCGGGGCGGTCCACTGAAGCTTTCTTT.

This clone showed up just a few times. The J gene is TRBJ1-6, the V gene TRBV5-4, with 7 bases fitting TRBD1. The CDR3 loop spans 16 amino acids. Trimming removed 0 bases from V and 7 bases from J; junction bases left unmatched: 7. Germline V gene data show CDR1 as SGHNT and CDR2 as YYREEE (reference sequence). The CDR3 loop is CASSLAGGQTNSPLHF. CDR3 nucleotide sequence: TGTGCCAGCAGCTTGGCCGGGGGACAGACGAATTCACCCCTCCACTTT.

The chain couples TRBV18 to TRBJ2-2; TRBD2 aligns across 14 bases. This CDR3 is built from 16 residues. V lost 3 bases, J lost 4 bases, and 1 base stayed unmatched. CDR1 and CDR2 (germline): KGHSH, LQKENI. CDR3 residues: CASSPGLAGVTGELFF. The CDR3 nucleotides are TGTGCCAGCTCACCGGGACTAGCGGGGGTCACCGGGGAGCTGTTTTTT.

This sequence joins TRBV30 and TRBJ1-5, with D possibly TRBD1 on 5 matching bases. The germline CDR1 and CDR2 sequences are GTSNPN and SVGIG (reference sequence). The CDR3 is made up of 15 amino acids. Trimming stripped 0 bases from V and 0 bases from J, with 9 bases between. The CDR3 DNA follows: TGTGCCTGGAGTGTCGGGGGGAGTAGCAATCAGCCCCAGCATTTT. Amino acids: CAWSVGGSSNQPQHF.

The chain uses TRBV5-1 and TRBJ2-1; the match to TRBD2 covers 8 bases. Germline CDR1 is SGHRS and CDR2 is YFSETQ. This CDR3 is built from 17 residues. J gave up 7 bases and V 3 bases, and 15 bases lay outside the gene matches. This CDR3 is CASSSIPVSGAGNEQFF. DNA for the CDR3: TGCGCCAGCAGCTCTATTCCGGTTAGCGGGGCGGGAAATGAGCAGTTCTTC.

V gene TRBV5-6 combines with J gene TRBJ1-2; maybe TRBD1 (6 bases). In germline, CDR1 is SGHDT, CDR2 YYEEEE. With 0 bases removed from V and 4 bases from J, the gap between germline ends came to 10 bases. This CDR3 contains 14 residues. CDR3: CASSLASGAYGYTF. DNA for the CDR3: TGTGCCAGCAGCTTGGCCTCAGGGGCCTATGGCTACACCTTC. The whole variable domain, filled in from reference TRBV5-6 and TRBJ1-2, reads DAGVTQSPTHLIKTRGQQVTLRCSPKSGHDTVSWYQQALGQGPQFIFQYYEEEERQRGNFPDRFSGHQFPNYSSELNVNALLLGDSALYLCASSLASGAYGYTFGSGTRLTVV.

This clone was detected once. The CDR3 protein is CASSGLRGGISYEQYF. For the CDR3, the DNA is TGTGCCAGCAGCGGTCTACGGGGGGGAATCTCCTACGAGCAGTACTTC. The chain carries TRBV4-2 and TRBJ2-7, with 8 bases aligning to TRBD2. V was clipped by 5 bases and J by 0 bases; unmatched bases: 9. Germline assignment: CDR1 LGHNA and CDR2 YNFKEQ. This CDR3 spans 16 amino acids.

The rearrangement uses TRBV11-2 and TRBJ1-1; D remains ambiguous. The CDR3 is 12 amino acids. Germline-derived CDR1 and CDR2 are SGHAT and FQNNGV. The CDR3 DNA reads as TGTGCGTCCCGACACCTTAACACTGAAGCTTTCTTT. Protein sequence: CASRHLNTEAFF.

The CDR3 DNA is TGTGCCAGCAGCTTAGCGGGGGGGCTAAAAAATGAGCAGTTCTTC. This sequence encodes CASSLAGGLKNEQFF. The chain joins TRBV9 to TRBJ2-1, with 11 nucleotides matching TRBD2. The length of the CDR3 is 15 residues. After removal of 4 bases from V and 7 bases from J, the junction contained 7 bases not matched to a gene. CDR1 SGDLS and CDR2 YYNGEE come from the germline V gene. The whole variable domain, remainder taken from reference TRBV9 and TRBJ2-1, is DSGVTQTPKHLITATGQRVTLRCSPRSGDLSVYWYQQSLDQGLQFLIQYYNGEERAKGNILERFSAQQFPDLHSELNLSSLELGDSALYFCASSLAGGLKNEQFFGPGTRLTVL.

This chain joins TRBV4-3 and TRBJ1-6, with 9 bases identical to TRBD1. V lost 0 bases, J lost 6 bases, and 6 bases stayed unmatched. Per germline, CDR1 LGHNA and CDR2 YSLEER. The CDR3 has 17 residues. Written as DNA, the CDR3 is TGCGCCAGCAGCCAAGATACGGGGACAGGGTTTAATTCACCCCTCCACTTT. Translating gives CASSQDTGTGFNSPLHF.

J is TRBJ2-6 and V is TRBV7-3; 9 positions match TRBD1. Germline-derived CDR1 and CDR2 are SGHTA and FQGTGA. The CDR3 is made up of 18 amino acids. The V segment lost 2 bases and the J segment 0 bases; nucleotides outside the gene matches: 5. CDR3 sequence reads: CASSLLGQGGSGANVLTF. The CDR3 DNA sequence: TGTGCCAGCAGCTTATTGGGACAGGGCGGCTCTGGGGCCAACGTCCTGACTTTC.

This sequence joins TRBV5-1 and TRBJ1-2; TRBD1 matches at 7 bases. The length of the CDR3 is 14 residues. Germline V gene sequence: CDR1 SGHRS, CDR2 YFSETQ. The V segment lost 3 bases and the J segment 7 bases; nucleotides outside the gene matches: 9. CDR3 DNA sequence: TGCGCCAGCAGCTACGGGACAGTAAGGGCTGGCTACACCTTC. This translates into CASSYGTVRAGYTF.

The CDR3 loop reads CASSELGGYEQYF. The CDR3 DNA is TGTGCCAGCAGTGAACTGGGGGGTTACGAGCAGTACTTC. The chain combines TRBV2 with TRBJ2-7; maybe TRBD2 (6 bases). Trimming removed 2 bases from V and 4 bases from J, with 9 bases in between. The CDR3 extends over 13 amino acids. Germline values: CDR1 SNHLY, CDR2 FYNNEI.

The chain joins TRBV7-2 to TRBJ1-5; 7 bases fit TRBD1. Germline V gives CDR1 SGHTA, CDR2 FQGNSA. The J segment lost 7 bases and the V segment lost 5 bases, leaving 8 bases of the junction unmatched. The CDR3 consists of 14 residues. Here the CDR3 reads CASSRTGPGQPQHF. CDR3 DNA: TGTGCCAGCAGCCGGACAGGTCCAGGGCAGCCCCAGCATTTT. The complete variable domain, with remaining parts taken from reference TRBV7-2 and TRBJ1-5, reads GAGVSQSPSNKVTEKGKDVELRCDPISGHTALYWYRQSLGQGLEFLIYFQGNSAPDKSGLPSDRFSAERTGGSVSTLTIQRTQQEDSAVYLCASSRTGPGQPQHFGDGTRLSIL.

The chain uses TRBV2 and TRBJ1-6, with D uncertain. V was cut by 6 bases and J by 10 bases, with 10 bases left in between. The CDR3 runs 12 residues. Germline CDR1 reads SNHLY; CDR2 reads FYNNEI. The CDR3 reads CASRGSGSPLHF. The CDR3 DNA reads TGTGCCAGCAGAGGGAGCGGCTCACCCCTCCACTTT.

The chain employs TRBV18 and TRBJ2-4; 12 nucleotides agree with TRBD1. The V gene end was trimmed by 5 bases and the J gene end by 11 bases; junction bases not matched to a gene: 10. From germline, CDR1 is KGHSH and CDR2 LQKENI. The CDR3 consists of 15 residues. The CDR3 nucleotides are TGTGCCAGCTCAAGGGACGGCGGGACAGGGGGCCTTCAGTACTTC. The encoded protein is CASSRDGGTGGLQYF.

The J gene is TRBJ2-1, the V gene TRBV6-5, with TRBD2 matching 8 bases. V dropped 5 bases and J dropped 8; count of bases not matched to a gene: 11. Germline CDR1 reads MNHEY; CDR2 reads SVGAGI. This CDR3 region has 15 residues. The CDR3 DNA follows: TGTGCCAGCAGTACGGGAGGGGAAGGAAGGGATGAGCAGTTCTTC. Translation gives CASSTGGEGRDEQFF.

This chain uses TRBV6-6 with TRBJ2-7, with TRBD1 matching over 7 bases. The germline V gene encodes CDR1 MNHNY and CDR2 SVGAGI (reference sequence). The CDR3 loop spans 13 amino acids. V was clipped by 7 bases and J by 2 bases; unmatched bases: 5. The CDR3 DNA reads TGTGCCAGCACCAACAGGGGAACCTACGAGCAGTACTTC. Translated: CASTNRGTYEQYF.

The V call is TRBV16, the J call TRBJ1-5, with D perhaps TRBD1 (5 bases). The CDR3 runs to 15 residues. V lost 0 bases and J lost 7, with 13 bases in between. Germline values: CDR1 KGHSY, CDR2 FQNENV. The CDR3 region has the DNA TGTGCCAGCAGCCAATCTTACTCTGGGGGGCAGCCCCAGCATTTT. Its translation is CASSQSYSGGQPQHF.

CDR3 protein: CASSSTPSSNQPQHF. The CDR3 DNA sequence: TGTGCCAGCAGTTCGACCCCTAGCAGCAATCAGCCCCAGCATTTT. The rearrangement joins TRBV6-1 to TRBJ1-5; unclear D gene. The germline CDR1 and CDR2 sequences are MNHNS and SASEGT. Trimming shortened V by 5 bases and J by 1 base, and 12 bases separated the two germline ends. The CDR3 covers 15 residues.

The chain has TRBV5-5 and TRBJ1-6, with D maybe TRBD1 (6 bases). CDR1 and CDR2 from the germline V gene are SGHKS and YYEKEE (reference sequence). V was pared by 0 bases and J by 10 bases, with 26 bases between. The length of the CDR3 is 19 residues. The CDR3 sequence is CASSLGPLSRGPEESPLHF. The CDR3, as DNA: TGTGCCAGCAGCTTGGGACCCTTAAGCAGGGGCCCGGAAGAATCACCCCTCCACTTT.